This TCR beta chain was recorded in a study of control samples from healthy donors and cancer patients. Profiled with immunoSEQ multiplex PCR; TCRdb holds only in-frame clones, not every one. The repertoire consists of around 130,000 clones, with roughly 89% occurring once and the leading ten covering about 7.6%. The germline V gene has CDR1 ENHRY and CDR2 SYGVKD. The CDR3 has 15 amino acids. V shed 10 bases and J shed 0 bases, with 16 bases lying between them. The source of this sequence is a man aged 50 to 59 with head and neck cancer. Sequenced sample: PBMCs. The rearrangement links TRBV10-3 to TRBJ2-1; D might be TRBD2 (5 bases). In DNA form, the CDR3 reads TGTGCCACCGCAGCGGACCAGAGCTCCTACAATGAGCAGTTCTTC. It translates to CATAADQSSYNEQFF.